This T cell receptor beta chain was retrieved from a study of blood T cell repertoires in COVID-19 (dated by TCRdb to the early 2020s). The study in broad terms: The collaborator samples originated in the United States, Italy and Spain and spanned the acute and convalescent phases of COVID-19. The prospective study material was composed of cDNA or gDNA derived from T cells, B-cell-depleted T cells, or PBMCs. Subjects who had been exposed to COVID-19, were actively infected with it, or had recovered from it provided the deeply sampled blood TCRbeta repertoires that made up the dataset. The repertoires were released in a freely available public database meant as a resource for research on the immune response to SARS-CoV-2. The samples were drawn from two sources: the first 160 participants of the ongoing ImmuneRACE study, and 1,000 to 1,500 subjects contributed by 6 global collaborators. The sample metadata nearly always contained a de-identified subject ID, COVID-19 status, age in years and sex. HLA class I and class II types, where available, came from metadata supplied by the sample provider rather than from assay-based typing. On the study overall, not on this receptor specifically: Clinical and demographic metadata were provided uncurated, with the amount varying by source and participant.

The CDR3 spans 15 residues, from the cysteine through the phenylalanine. The DNA shown is the 45-base CDR3, in frame from base 1. A distance of 11 bases separates the germline ends of V and J, which lose 2 bases and 2 bases respectively. Via the germline V gene, CDR1 is ENHRY and CDR2 SYGVKD. Collaborating institutions collected whole blood in K2EDTA tubes following their own protocols. For TCRbeta analysis, collaborators shipped samples in one of three forms: frozen whole blood, isolated PBMCs, or DNA extracted from either of those sample types. TCRbeta CDR3 regions were amplified from genomic DNA by means of the immunoSEQ Assay, a bias-controlled multiplex PCR. The study's own analysis went as follows. The number of nucleated cells in each sample was estimated by amplification of reference gene primers within the assay. To quantify the absolute abundance of each unique TCRbeta CDR3 rearrangement, sequence reads were collapsed and filtered. For each sample, productive Simpson clonality was calculated by taking the square root of Simpson's diversity index across productive rearrangements. TCRdb retrieved this table from immuneACCESS and kept in-frame rearrangements only. Not all clones are present; in checked studies, unresolved V genes account for under half, and no reason is known for the remainder. That table is the source of V, J and clone size, and D and trimming were worked out from the DNA. Present in this sample are about 210,000 clones, over 60% of which were seen just once. Of the sample, about 7.2% is held by the ten largest clones.

Comment on this clone: This clone's antigen is unknown. Base qualities were left out, and no much larger clone turns up one base away.

Sequencing was carried out using peripheral blood. The V and J segments used are TRBV10-3 and TRBJ2-3, with a tentative D gene TRBD1 over 6 matching bases. This TCR was sampled from a woman in her 70s with acute or convalescent COVID-19. The CDR3 region reads CAISEKTGNTDTQYF. Read as DNA, the sequence is TGTGCCATCAGTGAGAAGACAGGAAACACAGATACGCAGTATTTT.